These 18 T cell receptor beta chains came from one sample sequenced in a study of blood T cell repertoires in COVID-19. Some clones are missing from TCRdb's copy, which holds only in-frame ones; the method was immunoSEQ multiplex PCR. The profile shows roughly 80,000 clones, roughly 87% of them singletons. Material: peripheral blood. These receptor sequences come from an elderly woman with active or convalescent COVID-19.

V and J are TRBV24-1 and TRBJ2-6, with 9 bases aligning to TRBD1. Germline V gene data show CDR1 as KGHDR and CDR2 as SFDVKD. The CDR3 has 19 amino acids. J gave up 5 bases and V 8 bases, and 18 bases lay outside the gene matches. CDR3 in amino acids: CATTSKPGQGFGRANVLTF. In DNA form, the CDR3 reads TGTGCCACCACGTCGAAGCCGGGACAGGGCTTTGGTAGGGCCAACGTCCTGACTTTC.

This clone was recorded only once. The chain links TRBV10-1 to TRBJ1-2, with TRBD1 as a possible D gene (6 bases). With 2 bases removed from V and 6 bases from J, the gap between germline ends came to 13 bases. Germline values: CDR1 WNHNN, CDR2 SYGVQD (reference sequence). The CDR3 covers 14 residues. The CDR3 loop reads CASSERVGADGYTF. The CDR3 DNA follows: TGCGCCAGCAGTGAGAGGGTGGGGGCTGATGGCTACACCTTC.

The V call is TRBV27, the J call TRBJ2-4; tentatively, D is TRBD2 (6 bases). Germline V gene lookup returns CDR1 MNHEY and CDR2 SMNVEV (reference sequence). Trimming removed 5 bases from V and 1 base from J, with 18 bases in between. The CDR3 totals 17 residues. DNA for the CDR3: TGTGCCAGCAGTCAACCAAGCGGGCCGGGTGCCAAAAACATTCAGTACTTC. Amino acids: CASSQPSGPGAKNIQYF.

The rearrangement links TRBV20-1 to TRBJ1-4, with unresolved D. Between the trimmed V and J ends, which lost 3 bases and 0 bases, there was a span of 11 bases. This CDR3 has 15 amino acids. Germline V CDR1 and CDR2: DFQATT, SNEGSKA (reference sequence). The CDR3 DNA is TGCAGTGCTAGTGTCCCGGCGGCAACTAATGAAAAACTGTTTTTT. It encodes CSASVPAATNEKLFF.

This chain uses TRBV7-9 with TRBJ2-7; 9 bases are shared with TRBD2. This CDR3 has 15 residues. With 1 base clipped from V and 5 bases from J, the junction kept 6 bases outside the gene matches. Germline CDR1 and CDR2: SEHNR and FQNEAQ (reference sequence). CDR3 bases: TGTGCCAGCAGCTTAGTTGTTAGCGGGGGACACGAGCAGTACTTC. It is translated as CASSLVVSGGHEQYF.

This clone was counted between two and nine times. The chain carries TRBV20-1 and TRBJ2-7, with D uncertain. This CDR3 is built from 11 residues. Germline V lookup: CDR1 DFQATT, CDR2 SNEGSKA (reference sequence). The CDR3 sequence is CSVPWSYEQYF. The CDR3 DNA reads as TGCAGCGTTCCATGGAGTTACGAGCAGTACTTC.

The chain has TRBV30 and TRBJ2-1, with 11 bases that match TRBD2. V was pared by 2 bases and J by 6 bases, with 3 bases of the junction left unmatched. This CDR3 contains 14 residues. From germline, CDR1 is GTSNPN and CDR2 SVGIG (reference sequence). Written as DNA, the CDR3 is TGTGCCTGGAGTATACTAGCGGGAGTCAATGAGCAGTTCTTC. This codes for CAWSILAGVNEQFF.

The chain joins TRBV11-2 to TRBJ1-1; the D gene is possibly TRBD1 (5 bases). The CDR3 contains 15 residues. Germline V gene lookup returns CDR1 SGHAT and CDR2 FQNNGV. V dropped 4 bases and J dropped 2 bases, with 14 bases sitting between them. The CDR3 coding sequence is TGTGCCAGCAGCTCCTCAGGGATCCCAAACACTGAAGCTTTCTTT. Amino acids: CASSSSGIPNTEAFF.

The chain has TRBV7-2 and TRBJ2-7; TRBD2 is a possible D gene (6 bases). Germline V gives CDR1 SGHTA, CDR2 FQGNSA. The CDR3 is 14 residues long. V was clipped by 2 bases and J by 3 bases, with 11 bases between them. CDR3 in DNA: TGTGCCAGCAGCTTAAAGGCGGGGAACTACGAGCAGTACTTC. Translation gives CASSLKAGNYEQYF.

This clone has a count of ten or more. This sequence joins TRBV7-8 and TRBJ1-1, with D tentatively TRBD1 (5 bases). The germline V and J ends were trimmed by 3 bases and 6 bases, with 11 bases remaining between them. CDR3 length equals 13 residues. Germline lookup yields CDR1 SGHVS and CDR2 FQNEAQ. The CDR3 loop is CASSLGGGAEAFF. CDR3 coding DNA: TGTGCCAGCAGCTTGGGCGGGGGGGCTGAAGCTTTCTTT.

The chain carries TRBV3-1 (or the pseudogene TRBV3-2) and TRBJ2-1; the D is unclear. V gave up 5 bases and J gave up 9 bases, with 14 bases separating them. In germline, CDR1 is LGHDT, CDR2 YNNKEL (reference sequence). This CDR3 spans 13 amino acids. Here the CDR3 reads CASSEVVGAEQFF. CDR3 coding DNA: TGTGCCAGCAGCGAAGTAGTAGGAGCTGAGCAGTTCTTC.

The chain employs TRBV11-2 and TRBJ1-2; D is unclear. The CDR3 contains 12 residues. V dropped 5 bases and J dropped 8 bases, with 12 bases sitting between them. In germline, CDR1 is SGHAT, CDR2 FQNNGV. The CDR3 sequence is CASSPRQGGYTF. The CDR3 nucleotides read TGTGCCAGCAGCCCGAGACAAGGCGGCTACACCTTC.

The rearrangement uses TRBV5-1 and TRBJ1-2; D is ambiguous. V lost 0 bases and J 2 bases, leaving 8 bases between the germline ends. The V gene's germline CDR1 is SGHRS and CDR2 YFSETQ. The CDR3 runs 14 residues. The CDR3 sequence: CASSLERVNYGYTF. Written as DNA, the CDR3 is TGCGCCAGCAGCTTGGAGAGGGTGAACTATGGCTACACCTTC.

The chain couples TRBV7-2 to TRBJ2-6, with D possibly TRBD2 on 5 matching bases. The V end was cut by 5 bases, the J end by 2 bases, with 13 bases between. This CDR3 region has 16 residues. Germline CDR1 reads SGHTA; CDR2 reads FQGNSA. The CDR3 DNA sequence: TGTGCCAGCAGCCCTTGGACGGGAACTGGGGCCAACGTCCTGACTTTC. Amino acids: CASSPWTGTGANVLTF.

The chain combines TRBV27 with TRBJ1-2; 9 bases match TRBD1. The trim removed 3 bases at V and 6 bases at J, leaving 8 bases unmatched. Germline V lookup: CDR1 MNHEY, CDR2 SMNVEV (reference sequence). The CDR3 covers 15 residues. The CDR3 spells CASSFRRDRAHGYTF. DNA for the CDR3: TGTGCCAGCAGTTTCCGCCGGGACAGGGCCCATGGCTACACCTTC.

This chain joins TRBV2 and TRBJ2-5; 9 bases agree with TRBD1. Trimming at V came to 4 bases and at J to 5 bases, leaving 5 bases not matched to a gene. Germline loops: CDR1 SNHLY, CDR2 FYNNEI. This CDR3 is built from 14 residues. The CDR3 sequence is CASSAGQGRETQYF. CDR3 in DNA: TGTGCCAGCAGTGCAGGACAGGGGCGTGAGACCCAGTACTTC.

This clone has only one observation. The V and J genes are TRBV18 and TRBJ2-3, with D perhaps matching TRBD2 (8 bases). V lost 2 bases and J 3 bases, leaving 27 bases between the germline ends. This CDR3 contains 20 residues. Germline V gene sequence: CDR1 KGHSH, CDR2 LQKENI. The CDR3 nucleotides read TGTGCCAGCTCACCAGTCTCCGGGAGGGGGCTCCAGCGGAAAACAGATACGCAGTATTTT. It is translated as CASSPVSGRGLQRKTDTQYF.

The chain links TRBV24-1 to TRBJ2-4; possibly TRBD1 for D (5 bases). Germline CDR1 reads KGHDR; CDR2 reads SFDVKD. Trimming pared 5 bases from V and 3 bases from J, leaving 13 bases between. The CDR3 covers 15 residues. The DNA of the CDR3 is TGTGCCACCAGTGGTTCAGGGCCCGGCAAAAACATTCAGTACTTC. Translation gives CATSGSGPGKNIQYF.